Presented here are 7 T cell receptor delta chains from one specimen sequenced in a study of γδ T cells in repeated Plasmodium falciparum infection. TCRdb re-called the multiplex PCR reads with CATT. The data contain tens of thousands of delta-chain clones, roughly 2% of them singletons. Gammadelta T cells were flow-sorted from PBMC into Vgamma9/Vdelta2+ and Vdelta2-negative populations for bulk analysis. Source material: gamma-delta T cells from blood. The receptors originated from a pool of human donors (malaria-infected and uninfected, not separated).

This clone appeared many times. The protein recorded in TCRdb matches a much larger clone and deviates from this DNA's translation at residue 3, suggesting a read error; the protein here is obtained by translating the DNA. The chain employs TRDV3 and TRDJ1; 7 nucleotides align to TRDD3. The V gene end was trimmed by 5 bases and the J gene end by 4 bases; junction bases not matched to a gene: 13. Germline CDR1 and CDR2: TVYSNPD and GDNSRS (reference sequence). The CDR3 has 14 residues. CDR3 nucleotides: TGTGCCCTTAAAGAGCCTGGGGGCTACGATAAACTCATCTTT. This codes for CALKEPGGYDKLIF.

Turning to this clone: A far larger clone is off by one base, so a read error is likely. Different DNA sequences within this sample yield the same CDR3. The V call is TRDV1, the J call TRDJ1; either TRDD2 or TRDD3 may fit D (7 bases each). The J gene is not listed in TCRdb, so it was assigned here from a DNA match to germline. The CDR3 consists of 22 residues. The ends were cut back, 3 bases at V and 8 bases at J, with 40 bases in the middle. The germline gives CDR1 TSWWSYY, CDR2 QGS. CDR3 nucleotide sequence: TGTGCTCTTGGGGAGCTTTGGGAAGGCCTTCCTCGCTTACCTCCTTACTGGGGCAAACTCATCTTT. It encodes CALGELWEGLPRLPPYWGKLIF.

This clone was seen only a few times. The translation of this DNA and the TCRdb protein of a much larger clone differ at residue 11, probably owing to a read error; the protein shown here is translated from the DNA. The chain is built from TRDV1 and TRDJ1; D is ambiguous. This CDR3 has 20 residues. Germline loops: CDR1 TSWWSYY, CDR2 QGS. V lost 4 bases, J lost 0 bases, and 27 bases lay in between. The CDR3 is CALGGILLPGHASYTDKLIF. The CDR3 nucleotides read TGTGCTCTTGGGGGGATTCTCCTCCCGGGACACGCCTCCTACACCGATAAACTCATCTTT.

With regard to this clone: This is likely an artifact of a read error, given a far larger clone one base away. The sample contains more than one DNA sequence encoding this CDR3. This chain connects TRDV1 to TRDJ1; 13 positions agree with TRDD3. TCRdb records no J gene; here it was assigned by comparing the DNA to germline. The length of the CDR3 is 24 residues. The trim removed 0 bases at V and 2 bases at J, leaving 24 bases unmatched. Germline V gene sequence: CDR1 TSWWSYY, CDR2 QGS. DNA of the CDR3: TGTGCTCTTGGGGAACTTTTTTCCTTCCCGCCAATCGGGTACTGGGGGATACGTACCGATAAACTCATCTTT. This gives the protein CALGELFSFPPIGYWGIRTDKLIF.

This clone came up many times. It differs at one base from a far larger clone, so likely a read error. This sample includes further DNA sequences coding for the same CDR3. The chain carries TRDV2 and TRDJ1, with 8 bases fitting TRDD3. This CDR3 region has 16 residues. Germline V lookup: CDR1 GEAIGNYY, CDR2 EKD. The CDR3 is CACDTPLLGAPDKLIF. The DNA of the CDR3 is TGCGCCTGTGACACCCCCTTACTGGGGGCCCCCGATAAACTCATCTTT.

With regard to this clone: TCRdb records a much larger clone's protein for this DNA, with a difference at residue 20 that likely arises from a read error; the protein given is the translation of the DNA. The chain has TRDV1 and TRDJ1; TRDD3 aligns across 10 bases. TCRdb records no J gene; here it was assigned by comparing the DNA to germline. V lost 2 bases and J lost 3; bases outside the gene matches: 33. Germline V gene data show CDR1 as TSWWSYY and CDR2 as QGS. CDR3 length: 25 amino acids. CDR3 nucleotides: TGTGCTCTTGGGGAAGAAGTGGGAGTGATCGTCCTAGGGGGGATACGATCCCTGAACGCCGATAAACTCATCTTT. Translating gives CALGEEVGVIVLGGIRSLNADKLIF.

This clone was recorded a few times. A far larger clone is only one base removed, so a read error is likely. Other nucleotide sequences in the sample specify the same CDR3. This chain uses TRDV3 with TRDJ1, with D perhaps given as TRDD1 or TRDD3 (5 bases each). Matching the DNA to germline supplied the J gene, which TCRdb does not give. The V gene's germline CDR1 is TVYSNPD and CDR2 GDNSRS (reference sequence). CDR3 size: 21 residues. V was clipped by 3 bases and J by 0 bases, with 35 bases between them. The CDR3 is CAFHGVPRKGTNQKYTDKLIF. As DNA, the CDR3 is TGTGCCTTCCATGGGGTTCCACGAAAGGGGACCAACCAGAAATACACCGATAAACTCATCTTT.